Listed here are 19 T cell receptor beta chains from one sample, sequenced in a study of early T cells in non-severe SARS-CoV-2 infection. Each CDR3 protein is one row after TCRdb ran MiXCR on the 5' RACE reads. The repertoire holds roughly 61,000 distinct CDR3 sequences, 13% seen once, with around a tenth in the top ten. The sequenced sample was whole blood, obtained at baseline. The origin of the receptors is an adult who was a healthcare worker with PCR-confirmed SARS-CoV-2 infection or an uninfected control (not recorded which).

The J gene is TRBJ1-4, the V gene TRBV5-1; no reliable D call. Germline lookup yields CDR1 SGHRS and CDR2 YFSETQ. V was pared by 2 bases and J by 3 bases, with 14 bases between. The CDR3 extends over 16 amino acids. This CDR3 reads CASSFRPSGANEKLFF. CDR3 nucleotides: TGCGCCAGCAGCTTTAGGCCAAGCGGAGCTAATGAAAAACTGTTTTTT.

This clonotype has a handful of counts. The rearrangement joins TRBV29-1 to TRBJ1-2, with D possibly TRBD1 on 5 matching bases. Trimming cost V 6 bases and J 0 bases, with 8 bases left between them. In germline, CDR1 is SQVTM, CDR2 ANQGSEA. CDR3 length equals 12 residues. CDR3: CSVWGPNYGYTF. The DNA for the CDR3 is TGCAGCGTGTGGGGACCTAACTATGGCTACACCTTC.

This chain connects TRBV18 to TRBJ2-7, with D perhaps matching TRBD1 (5 bases). This CDR3 spans 15 amino acids. Germline V gene data show CDR1 as KGHSH and CDR2 as LQKENI. V lost 1 base and J 6 bases, leaving 16 bases between the germline ends. CDR3 DNA: TGTGCCAGCTCACCACAAGGGCAGGGCAACGGCGAGCAGTACTTC. Its translation is CASSPQGQGNGEQYF. The whole variable domain, remainder taken from reference TRBV18 and TRBJ2-7, is NAGVMQNPRHLVRRRGQEARLRCSPMKGHSHVYWYRQLPEEGLKFMVYLQKENIIDESGMPKERFSAEFPKEGPSILRIQQVVRGDSAAYFCASSPQGQGNGEQYFGPGTRLTVT.

In its sample, this clonotype ranks as medium-sized. The gene calls are TRBV20-1 and TRBJ1-4, with unresolved D. CDR1 is DFQATT and CDR2 is SNEGSKA in the germline V gene (reference sequence). V gave up 0 bases and J gave up 0 bases, with 8 bases separating them. This CDR3 comprises 15 residues. The CDR3 region has the DNA TGCAGTGCTAGAGATCCCAAGACAACTAATGAAAAACTGTTTTTT. Its translation: CSARDPKTTNEKLFF.

This clonotype has only a few counts. The J gene is TRBJ2-5, the V gene TRBV10-3; D tentatively reads TRBD1 or TRBD2 (5 bases each). The germline V and J ends were trimmed by 10 bases and 5 bases, with 14 bases remaining between them. CDR1 and CDR2 from the germline V gene are ENHRY and SYGVKD. The CDR3 totals 12 residues. Here the CDR3 DNA reads TGTGCCAGTGCAGGGACCGTTGAGACCCAGTACTTC. Its protein product is CASAGTVETQYF.

This clonotype has just a few counts. This sequence joins TRBV11-2 and TRBJ2-7, with a weak D call TRBD1 (6 bases). CDR1 SGHAT and CDR2 FQNNGV come from the germline V gene. This CDR3 is 15 amino acids long. Trimming left V 6 bases short and J 5 bases short, with 20 bases between. DNA for the CDR3: TGTGCCAGCAGTAAGACTACAGGGTTGAGAGACGAGCAGTACTTC. Its protein is CASSKTTGLRDEQYF.

The gene calls are TRBV11-3 and TRBJ2-5; TRBD2 might be the D (6 bases). With 5 bases removed from V and 2 bases from J, the gap between germline ends came to 15 bases. The CDR3 consists of 15 residues. Per the germline V gene, CDR1 is SGHNT and CDR2 is YENEEA. CDR3 sequence (DNA): TGTGCCAGCAGCCCCCGATTGGGGGGTCAAGAGACCCAGTACTTC. As protein: CASSPRLGGQETQYF.

There are many counts of this clonotype. The rearrangement uses TRBV7-9 and TRBJ2-7; D unresolved. The CDR3 is 18 amino acids. Germline V lookup: CDR1 SEHNR, CDR2 FQNEAQ (reference sequence). The ends were cut back, 4 bases at V and 4 bases at J, with 26 bases in the middle. The CDR3, as DNA: TGTGCCAGCAGCTCCCCCTTTTTAAAGGGCCAAGTTTCATACGAGCAGTACTTC. Amino acids: CASSSPFLKGQVSYEQYF.

This clonotype turned up a few times. This chain uses TRBV9 with TRBJ2-1; 11 bases agree with TRBD2. CDR3 length equals 15 residues. Germline CDR1 is SGDLS and CDR2 is YYNGEE. Trimming at V came to 4 bases and at J to 4 bases, leaving 4 bases not matched to a gene. CDR3 nucleotide sequence: TGTGCCAGCAGCTTGACTAGCGGGAATTACAATGAGCAGTTCTTC. It codes for CASSLTSGNYNEQFF.

Details on this clonotype: Germline and junction disagree at one end, which may indicate a read error. The V and J genes are TRBV7-7 and TRBJ1-1; D gene unclear. CDR1 SSHAT and CDR2 FNYEAQ come from the germline V gene (reference sequence). The CDR3 length is 13 residues. CDR3 in DNA: TGTGCTAGCAGCTTAGATCTGCGCACTGAAGCTTTCTTT. Translated, it gives CASSLDLRTEAFF.

V and J are TRBV12-3 or TRBV12-4 and TRBJ1-1, with TRBD1 matching over 8 bases. V dropped 3 bases and J dropped 4; count of bases not matched to a gene: 4. The CDR3 runs 14 residues. The CDR3 reads CASSFGQGGTEAFF. The CDR3, as DNA: TGTGCCAGCAGTTTTGGACAGGGTGGCACTGAAGCTTTCTTT.

This clonotype occurred many times. This rearrangement joins TRBV29-1 to TRBJ1-2, with TRBD1 as a possible D gene (5 bases). The CDR3 length is 11 residues. V lost 4 bases and J lost 8, with 11 bases in between. CDR1 SQVTM and CDR2 ANQGSEA come from the germline V gene. CDR3 DNA sequence: TGCAGCGTTGGGGACCATCAGGGCTACACCTTC. Protein: CSVGDHQGYTF.

The V and J genes are TRBV6-2 or TRBV6-3 and TRBJ2-5, with D perhaps matching TRBD1 (6 bases). V dropped 2 bases and J dropped 5 bases, with 9 bases sitting between them. Germline loops: CDR1 MNHEY, CDR2 SVGEGT. There are 13 residues in the CDR3. Here the CDR3 DNA reads TGTGCCAGCAGTTACCAGGGGTTGGAGACCCAGTACTTC. This codes for CASSYQGLETQYF.

This clonotype was detected only a few times. In DNA form, the CDR3 reads TGCAGTGCTAGGGACATCTCGGGCTATGGCTACACCTTC. Encoded protein: CSARDISGYGYTF. The gene calls are TRBV20-1 and TRBJ1-2; maybe TRBD1 (5 bases). Germline CDR1 reads DFQATT; CDR2 reads SNEGSKA (reference sequence). CDR3 size: 13 residues. V was clipped by 3 bases and J by 4 bases, with 12 bases between them.

The rearrangement links TRBV7-9 to TRBJ2-7; unclear D gene. With 0 bases removed from V and 1 base from J, the gap between germline ends came to 7 bases. CDR1 is SEHNR and CDR2 is FQNEAQ in the germline V gene (reference sequence). CDR3 length equals 14 residues. The chain's CDR3 is CASSLAGTSYEQYF. CDR3 DNA sequence: TGTGCCAGCAGCTTAGCGGGAACTTCCTACGAGCAGTACTTC.

This clonotype was counted at least ten times. The V and J genes are TRBV9 and TRBJ2-7, with TRBD2 matching over 13 bases. CDR1 SGDLS and CDR2 YYNGEE come from the germline V gene. J gave up 2 bases and V 3 bases, and 14 bases lay outside the gene matches. This CDR3 comprises 19 residues. Here the CDR3 DNA reads TGTGCCAGCAGCGGCGGGGACAGGGGGACTAGCGGGGCCACCTACGAGCAGTACTTC. Translation gives CASSGGDRGTSGATYEQYF.

This clonotype was detected ten times or more. The chain carries TRBV24-1 and TRBJ2-7; 9 bases are shared with TRBD1. The CDR3 has 15 amino acids. Unmatched junction bases numbered 8, after V lost 4 bases and J lost 5 bases. Germline V gives CDR1 KGHDR, CDR2 SFDVKD. CDR3 in amino acids: CATSDPTGGPNEQYF. CDR3 nucleotides: TGTGCCACCAGTGACCCGACAGGGGGTCCTAACGAGCAGTACTTC.

The V and J genes are TRBV28 and TRBJ2-7; D gene ambiguous. The V gene's germline CDR1 is MDHEN and CDR2 SYDVKM. The V and J ends lost 3 bases and 5 bases respectively, with 14 bases between them. This CDR3 comprises 14 residues. CDR3 loop: CASSFPSGIDEQYF. The CDR3 bases are TGTGCCAGCAGTTTTCCGTCGGGTATCGACGAGCAGTACTTC.

This clonotype came up a few times. The gene calls are TRBV7-2 and TRBJ2-3, with 12 bases aligning to TRBD2. V dropped 1 base and J dropped 0; count of bases not matched to a gene: 5. Germline assignment: CDR1 SGHTA and CDR2 FQGNSA. This CDR3 region has 18 residues. The CDR3 reads CASSLVLAGGLSTDTQYF. In nucleotides, the CDR3 is TGTGCCAGCAGCTTAGTCCTAGCGGGAGGGCTTAGCACAGATACGCAGTATTTT.